This TCR beta chain stems from a study of Graves' ophthalmopathy and Graves' hyperthyroidism. Amplification of TCR beta CDR3 regions used RNA transcripts. Following a first-round RT-PCR that used HTBI primers, a second-round multiplex PCR was carried out. Each CDR3 protein is one row after TCRdb ran MiXCR on the multiplex PCR reads. The sample includes 680,000 or so distinct CDR3 sequences, 20% to 25% of them seen just once. Findings of the study overall: Researchers report that a 13-signature model separated ophthalmopathy from stable hyperthyroidism, posting about 91% sensitivity and approximately 81% specificity.

This clonotype was recorded many times. Its antigen remains unidentified. V dropped 3 bases and J dropped 0 bases, with 9 bases sitting between them. Germline V CDR1 and CDR2: DFQATT, SNEGSKA (reference sequence). This CDR3 has 15 residues. The TCR sequence derives from a woman younger than 35 with stable Graves' hyperthyroidism. Some clones in this sample may be carry-over from other donors' samples. V gene TRBV20-1 combines with J gene TRBJ1-6, with D unresolved. The specimen was peripheral blood. CDR3 DNA: TGCAGTGCTAGTCGTCGGGGCTCCTATAATTCACCCCTCCACTTT. Encoded protein: CSASRRGSYNSPLHF.